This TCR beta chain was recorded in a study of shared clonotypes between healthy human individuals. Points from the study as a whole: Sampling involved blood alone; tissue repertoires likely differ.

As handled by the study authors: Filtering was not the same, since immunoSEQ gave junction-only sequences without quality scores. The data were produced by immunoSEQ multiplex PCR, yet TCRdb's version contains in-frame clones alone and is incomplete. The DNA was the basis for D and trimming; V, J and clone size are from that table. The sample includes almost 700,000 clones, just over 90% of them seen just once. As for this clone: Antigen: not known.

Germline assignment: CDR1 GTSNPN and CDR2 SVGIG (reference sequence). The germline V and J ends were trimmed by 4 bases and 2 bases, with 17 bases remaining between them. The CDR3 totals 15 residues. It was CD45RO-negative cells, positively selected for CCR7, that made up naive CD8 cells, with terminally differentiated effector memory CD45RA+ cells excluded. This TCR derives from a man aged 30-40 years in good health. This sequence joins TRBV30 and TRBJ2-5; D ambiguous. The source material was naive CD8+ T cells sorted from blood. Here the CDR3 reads CAWNLLYSAQETQYF. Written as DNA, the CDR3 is TGTGCCTGGAACCTTTTGTACAGTGCTCAAGAGACCCAGTACTTC.